What follows describes a single T cell receptor (beta chain). This clone's antigen is unknown. One base away there is no much larger clone; base qualities are not given. Taken from the germline V gene (reference sequence), the CDR1 and CDR2 loops are SGHNT and YYREEE. The CDR3 runs 15 residues from the cysteine to the phenylalanine. The read is trimmed to its CDR3 DNA, 45 bases read in frame from base 1. V is trimmed back by 0 bases and J by 7 bases, and the junction contains 8 bases that no gene match accounts for. The data were obtained in a study of shared T cell receptors in the human thymus (dated by TCRdb to the early 2020s). In terms of the full investigation: The study examined how self-reactive, shared T-cell receptor alpha chains are generated in the human thymus.

Library generation was performed with the immunoSEQ multiplex PCR assay. TCRdb provides this immuneACCESS table in a form limited to in-frame rearrangements. Some clones are lacking; in checked studies, under half of them reflect an unresolved V gene, and why the rest are absent is not known. The sample yields hundreds of thousands of clones; 75% to 80% were counted once. The ten largest clones add up to 0.01% to 0.015% of the sample. The same specimen was also included in a second study, on human thymus T cells. As the second study states: Donors were immunologically healthy infants undergoing open corrective cardiac surgery for congenital heart defects in Finland. The thymus tissue came from surgical resects taken out during corrective cardiac surgery. Biased V and J gene segment usage appeared to be present in both thymic and peripheral blood repertoires. The related research found that thymic TCR repertoires overlapped highly between unrelated individuals. TCR alpha and beta repertoires from seven to nine infant thymus samples and four related peripheral blood samples were characterized in the study. The infant donors were roughly 7 to 244 days old, and the cohort included six or seven males and a couple of females. Thymocytes were released mechanically from tissue and stored at -70 °C as pellets of 10-30 million cells. A QIAsymphony instrument was used to extract genomic DNA from frozen cell pellets. TCRB and TCRAD loci were amplified from a standardized quantity of quality-controlled genomic DNA using the immunoSEQ multiplex PCR assay. The amplicons spanned the V(D)J region and were long enough to cover the CDR3 and allow V and J genes to be identified. Amplicon sequencing was performed on an Illumina platform through the commercial immunoSEQ service. Corrections for primer bias and sequencing errors followed previously described methods, while TCRAD and TCRB definitions were based on the IMGT database. Analysis of the repertoires was done with immunoSEQ Analyzer 3.0 and VDJTools and included basic statistics, V/J segment usage, diversity estimates, rarefaction and pairwise overlap. Diversity was estimated with Chao1, ChaoE, Efron-Thisted, Shannon and inverse Simpson indices, and also on datasets down-sampled to the smallest sample. Repertoire overlap was determined by strict matching of CDR3 nucleotide sequence, V gene and J gene, and Jaccard-based multidimensional scaling clustering was applied. On average, thymus samples yielded hundreds of thousands of unique TCRB clonotypes, whereas blood samples yielded roughly 81,000.

The sequenced sample consisted of thymocytes. The clonotype was recovered from a boy younger than two with a congenital heart defect. Donor details come from another sample of the same person, matched by shared clones. The sequence is built from TRBV5-4 and TRBJ2-5, and TRBD2 matches 8 of the central bases. Read as DNA, the sequence is TGTGCCAGCAGCTTGGGACTAGCGAGGGGTGGGACCCAGTACTTC. This codes for CASSLGLARGGTQYF.